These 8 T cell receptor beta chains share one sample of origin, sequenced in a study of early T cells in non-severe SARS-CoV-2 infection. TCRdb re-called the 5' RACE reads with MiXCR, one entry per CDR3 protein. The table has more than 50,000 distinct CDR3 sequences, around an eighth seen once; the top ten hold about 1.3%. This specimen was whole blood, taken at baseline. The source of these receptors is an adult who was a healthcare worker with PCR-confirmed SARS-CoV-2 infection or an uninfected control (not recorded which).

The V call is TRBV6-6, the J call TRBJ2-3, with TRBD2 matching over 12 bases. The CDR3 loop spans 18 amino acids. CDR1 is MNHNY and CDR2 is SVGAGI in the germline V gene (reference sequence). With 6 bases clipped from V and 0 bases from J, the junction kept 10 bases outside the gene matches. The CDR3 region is CASSVTSGRPSSTDTQYF. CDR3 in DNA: TGTGCCAGCAGCGTTACTAGCGGGAGGCCCTCTAGCACAGATACGCAGTATTTT.

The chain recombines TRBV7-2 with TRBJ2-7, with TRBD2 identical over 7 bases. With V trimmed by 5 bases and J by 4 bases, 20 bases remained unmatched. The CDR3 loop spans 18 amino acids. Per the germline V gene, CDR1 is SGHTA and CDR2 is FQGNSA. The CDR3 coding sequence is TGTGCCAGCAGCCCAAGTGATGTGTGGGACTATCCTTGGTACGAGCAGTACTTC. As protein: CASSPSDVWDYPWYEQYF.

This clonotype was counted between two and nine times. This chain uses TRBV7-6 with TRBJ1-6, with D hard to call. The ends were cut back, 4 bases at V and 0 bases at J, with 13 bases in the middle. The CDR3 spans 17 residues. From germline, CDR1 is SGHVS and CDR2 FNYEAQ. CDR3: CASSSRRESSYNSPLHF. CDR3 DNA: TGTGCCAGCAGCTCCCGGAGGGAGAGCTCCTATAATTCACCCCTCCACTTT.

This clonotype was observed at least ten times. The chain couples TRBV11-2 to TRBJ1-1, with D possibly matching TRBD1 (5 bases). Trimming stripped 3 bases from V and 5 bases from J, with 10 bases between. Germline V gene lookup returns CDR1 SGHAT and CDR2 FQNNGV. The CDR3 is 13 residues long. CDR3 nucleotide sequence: TGTGCCAGCAGCTTCGACAGTCGAACTGAAGCTTTCTTT. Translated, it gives CASSFDSRTEAFF.

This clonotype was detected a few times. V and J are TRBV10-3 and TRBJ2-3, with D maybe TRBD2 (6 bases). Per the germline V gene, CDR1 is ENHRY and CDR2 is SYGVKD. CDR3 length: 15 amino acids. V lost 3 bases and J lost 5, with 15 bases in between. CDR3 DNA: TGTGCCATCAGTGACCCGACACGGAGGGGAGATACGCAGTATTTT. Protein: CAISDPTRRGDTQYF.

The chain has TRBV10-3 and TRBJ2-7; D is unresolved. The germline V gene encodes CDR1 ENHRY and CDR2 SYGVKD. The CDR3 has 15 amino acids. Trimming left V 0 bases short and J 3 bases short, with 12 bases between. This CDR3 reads CAISESGGDFYEQYF. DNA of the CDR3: TGTGCCATCAGTGAGTCGGGCGGAGATTTCTACGAGCAGTACTTC.

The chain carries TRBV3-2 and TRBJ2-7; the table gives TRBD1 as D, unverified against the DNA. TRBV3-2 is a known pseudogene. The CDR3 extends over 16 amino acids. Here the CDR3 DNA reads TGTGCCAGCAGCCAATCCCGGACAGAAAGCTCCTACGAGCAGTACTTC. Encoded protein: CASSQSRTESSYEQYF.

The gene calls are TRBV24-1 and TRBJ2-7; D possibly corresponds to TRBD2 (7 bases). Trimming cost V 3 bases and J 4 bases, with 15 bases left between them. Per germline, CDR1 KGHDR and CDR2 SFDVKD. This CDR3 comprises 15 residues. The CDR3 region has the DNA TGTGCCACCAGTGATCGACACGGGGGGCTATACGAGCAGTACTTC. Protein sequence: CATSDRHGGLYEQYF.